The clone carrying this TCR beta chain was seen repeatedly, ten times or more. This sample is part of a study of molecular identifiers for immune sequencing clone quantification. For bulk TCR libraries, previously described methods and listed TCR primers were used. TCRdb passed the PCR reads through MiXCR, listing each CDR3 protein once. Among 250,000 to 400,000 distinct CDR3 sequences, 20% to 25% were seen once, and the ten largest hold about 0.81%. The source of this sequence is a human donor in good health. Some libraries in this study had Jurkat cell RNA spiked in. Sequencing was done on a sample of naive CD8+ T cells from blood, with Jurkat cell RNA spiked in. The subset is: FACS-sorted CD8+CD4-CCR7+CD45RA+ naive T cells.

The CDR3 protein is CASSLSAQDSADTQYF. DNA of the CDR3: TGTGCCAGCAGCTTAAGCGCCCAAGACAGTGCAGATACGCAGTATTTT. This chain links TRBV13 with TRBJ2-3, with a possible D match to TRBD1 (5 bases). Germline V gives CDR1 PRHDT, CDR2 FYEKMQ (reference sequence). The CDR3 covers 16 residues. V was shortened by 2 bases and J by 4 bases, with 16 bases between the two germline ends.